What follows are 10 T cell receptor beta chains derived from one specimen sequenced in a study of T cells in Graves' hyperthyroidism and ophthalmopathy. The source material, RNA transcripts, was used to amplify TCR beta CDR3 regions. An initial round of RT-PCR targeting the TCR CDR3 relied on the HTBI primer set. One entry per CDR3 protein, called by TCRdb with MiXCR from the multiplex PCR reads. Among about 620,000 distinct CDR3 sequences, 15% to 20% were seen once, and the ten largest hold less than 4.5%. Sequencing was done on a sample of blood. These receptors all come from a woman between 25 and 40 years old with Graves' hyperthyroidism.

This clonotype was found many times. The gene calls are TRBV5-5 and TRBJ2-3, with 7 bases lining up with TRBD2. The CDR3 totals 14 residues. Trimming removed 4 bases from V and 2 bases from J; junction bases left unmatched: 4. The germline V gene encodes CDR1 SGHKS and CDR2 YYEKEE (reference sequence). CDR3 in DNA: TGTGCCAGCAGCGCCGGGACTAACACAGATACGCAGTATTTT. Its protein product is CASSAGTNTDTQYF.

This clonotype was recorded at least ten times. The chain has TRBV5-5 and TRBJ1-1; D remains unclear. This CDR3 has 13 residues. CDR1 is SGHKS, CDR2 YYEKEE, per germline (reference sequence). V lost 4 bases to trimming and J lost 3 bases, with 10 bases between them. The CDR3, as DNA: TGTGCCAGCAGCCCCGAAACACACACTGAAGCTTTCTTT. It translates to CASSPETHTEAFF.

Ten or more counts support this clonotype. V usage is TRBV11-2 and J usage is TRBJ2-5; tentatively, D is TRBD2 (6 bases). CDR3 length: 14 amino acids. Germline V gene sequence: CDR1 SGHAT, CDR2 FQNNGV. The V gene lost 5 bases and the J gene lost 2 bases, with 12 bases spanning the gap. The CDR3, as DNA: TGTGCCAGCAGCGGGGGGAGTCTACAAGAGACCCAGTACTTC. Encoded protein: CASSGGSLQETQYF.

The chain has TRBV5-1 and TRBJ2-6; 8 bases agree with TRBD1. The CDR3 contains 18 residues. Trimming at V came to 4 bases and at J to 0 bases, leaving 9 bases not matched to a gene. Germline CDR1 SGHRS, CDR2 YFSETQ. The CDR3: CASSLGTGMSSGANVLTF. The CDR3 nucleotides are TGCGCCAGCAGCCTAGGGACAGGAATGAGCTCTGGGGCCAACGTCCTGACTTTC.

In its sample, this clonotype was seen a few times. The genes are TRBV30 and TRBJ2-3, with D possibly matching TRBD2 (6 bases). Trimming removed 4 bases at V and 5 bases at J, with 10 bases between. CDR1 and CDR2 from the germline V gene are GTSNPN and SVGIG (reference sequence). This CDR3 comprises 12 residues. The CDR3 DNA follows: TGTGCCTGGAATTGGGGGGAAGATACGCAGTATTTT. Amino acids: CAWNWGEDTQYF.

At least ten counts were recorded for this clonotype. The chain uses TRBV7-2 and TRBJ2-7; the match to TRBD2 covers 9 bases. This CDR3 spans 15 amino acids. V shed 1 base, J shed 0 bases, and the junction held 1 base outside the gene matches. The germline gives CDR1 SGHTA, CDR2 FQGNSA. The CDR3 is CASSLGSGGSYEQYF. The CDR3 DNA reads TGTGCCAGCAGCTTAGGTAGCGGGGGCTCCTACGAGCAGTACTTC. Full variable domain (rest looked up from reference TRBV7-2 and TRBJ2-7): GAGVSQSPSNKVTEKGKDVELRCDPISGHTALYWYRQSLGQGLEFLIYFQGNSAPDKSGLPSDRFSAERTGGSVSTLTIQRTQQEDSAVYLCASSLGSGGSYEQYFGPGTRLTVT.

This clonotype was counted ten times or more. J is TRBJ2-5 and V is TRBV13, with 9 bases fitting TRBD2. Germline V gene data show CDR1 as PRHDT and CDR2 as FYEKMQ (reference sequence). V dropped 0 bases and J dropped 2; count of bases not matched to a gene: 10. CDR3 length: 18 amino acids. CDR3 nucleotide sequence: TGTGCCAGCAGCTTAGGCCCAGCGGGAGGCCCTGGTCAAGAGACCCAGTACTTC. Amino acids: CASSLGPAGGPGQETQYF.

This clonotype was recorded many times. The chain joins TRBV11-2 to TRBJ1-1; D remains unclear. Per the germline V gene, CDR1 is SGHAT and CDR2 is FQNNGV. This CDR3 has 15 residues. Trimming took 4 bases from V and 0 from J, leaving 12 bases between them. This chain's CDR3 is CASSSQYRMNTEAFF. Here the CDR3 DNA reads TGTGCCAGCAGCTCCCAATACAGAATGAACACTGAAGCTTTCTTT.

This chain connects TRBV24-1 to TRBJ2-2; 11 bases align to TRBD2. The CDR3 consists of 19 residues. Germline V gene sequence: CDR1 KGHDR, CDR2 SFDVKD. V lost 2 bases and J lost 4; bases outside the gene matches: 11. The CDR3 DNA reads as TGTGCCACCAGTGATTCCGAATACGGGACTAGCGGAACCACCGGGGAGCTGTTTTTT. This sequence encodes CATSDSEYGTSGTTGELFF.

With regard to this clonotype: One end of the junction fails to match germline, which may point to a read error. The chain links TRBV19 to TRBJ1-1; D is ambiguous. This CDR3 spans 12 amino acids. Germline loops: CDR1 LNHDA, CDR2 SQIVND (reference sequence). The CDR3 DNA reads as TGTGCCAGTTTGGGGTGGAACACTGAAACTTTCTTT. This encodes CASLGWNTETFF.